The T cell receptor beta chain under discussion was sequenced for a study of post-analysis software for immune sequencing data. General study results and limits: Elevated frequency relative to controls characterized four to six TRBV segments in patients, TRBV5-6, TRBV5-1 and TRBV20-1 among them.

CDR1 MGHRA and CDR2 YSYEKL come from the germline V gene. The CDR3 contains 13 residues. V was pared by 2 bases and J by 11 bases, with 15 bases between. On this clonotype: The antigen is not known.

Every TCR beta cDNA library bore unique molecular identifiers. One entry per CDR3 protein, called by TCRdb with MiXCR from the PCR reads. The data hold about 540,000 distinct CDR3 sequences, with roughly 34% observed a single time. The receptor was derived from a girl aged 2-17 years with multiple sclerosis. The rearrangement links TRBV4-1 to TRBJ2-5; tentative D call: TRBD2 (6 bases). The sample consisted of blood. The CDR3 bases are TGCGCCAGCAGCCAATTGCAGGGACTTGGGCAGTACTTC. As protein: CASSQLQGLGQYF.